The present entry profiles one TCR beta chain with its context. CDR3 size: 13 residues. V was clipped by 5 bases and J by 0 bases, with 8 bases between them. The V gene's germline CDR1 is SEHNR and CDR2 FQNEAQ (reference sequence). Sequencing was performed with immunoSEQ multiplex PCR; in TCRdb, only in-frame clones are kept and a portion is missing. The profile shows about 110,000 clones, around 89% of them singletons. The data were taken from a study of control samples from healthy donors and cancer patients. This clonotype was sampled from a woman aged 55-69 years with lung cancer. Sequenced material: PBMCs. The chain uses TRBV7-9 and TRBJ2-7, with D perhaps matching TRBD1 (6 bases). The CDR3 bases are TGTGCCAGCAGCCGGACAGCCTCCTACGAGCAGTACTTC. Protein sequence: CASSRTASYEQYF.